The next 15 T cell receptor beta chains were all read from a single sample in a study of beta chain features in type 1 diabetes. No cognate antigen is known for these TCRs. Points from the study as a whole: Shortening of TCRB CDR3s, moderate but significant, appeared in all four CD4+ subsets of Type 1 diabetes patients.

The authors reverse transcribed all of the isolated RNA, so sequencing captured expressed TCRB transcripts. The protocol was immunoSEQ multiplex PCR, while the TCRdb copy is restricted to in-frame clones and leaves out a portion. The repertoire holds some 350,000 clones, with less than 15% as singletons. The specimen was naive CD4+ T cells from blood. The receptors were gathered from a woman aged 18 to 35 with type 1 diabetes.

This clone appeared a few times. This chain connects TRBV7-8 to TRBJ2-1; 10 nucleotides align to TRBD2. This CDR3 comprises 14 residues. After removal of 5 bases from V and 9 bases from J, the junction contained 7 bases not matched to a gene. The germline V gene has CDR1 SGHVS and CDR2 FQNEAQ. The CDR3 DNA reads TGTGCCAGCAGCACTTCTAGCGGGAGATCTGAGCAGTTCTTC. This codes for CASSTSSGRSEQFF.

The chain couples TRBV27 to TRBJ1-2; no definite D call. Trimming stripped 7 bases from V and 8 bases from J, with 8 bases between. The CDR3 loop spans 10 amino acids. CDR1 MNHEY and CDR2 SMNVEV come from the germline V gene (reference sequence). DNA for the CDR3: TGTGCCAGCACCCCCCTAGGCTACACCTTC. Encoded protein: CASTPLGYTF.

The gene calls are TRBV15 and TRBJ1-2, with 7 bases fitting TRBD1. With 5 bases clipped from V and 1 base from J, the junction kept 16 bases outside the gene matches. Per germline, CDR1 LNHNV and CDR2 YYDKDF (reference sequence). CDR3 length equals 18 residues. The CDR3, as DNA: TGTGCCACCAGCTCATATCCCCCCCGGGACAGTCTTAACTATGGCTACACCTTC. The encoded protein is CATSSYPPRDSLNYGYTF.

There are a few counts of this clone. The chain joins TRBV29-1 to TRBJ1-2; perhaps TRBD1 as D (6 bases). V lost 4 bases and J 7 bases, leaving 16 bases between the germline ends. The CDR3 is made up of 13 amino acids. Germline V gene data show CDR1 as SQVTM and CDR2 as ANQGSEA. CDR3 region: CSVGKAGRGGYTF. CDR3 coding DNA: TGCAGCGTTGGAAAGGCAGGCAGGGGTGGCTACACCTTC.

J is TRBJ1-2 and V is TRBV18, with D tentatively TRBD1 (5 bases). Per the germline V gene, CDR1 is KGHSH and CDR2 is LQKENI. V was cut by 0 bases and J by 7 bases, with 9 bases left in between. The CDR3 has 13 residues. The CDR3 DNA reads as TGTGCCAGCTCACCACCAGGGGTTGGTGGCTACACCTTC. This codes for CASSPPGVGGYTF. Together with reference TRBV18 and TRBJ1-2, the CDR3 gives the full variable domain: NAGVMQNPRHLVRRRGQEARLRCSPMKGHSHVYWYRQLPEEGLKFMVYLQKENIIDESGMPKERFSAEFPKEGPSILRIQQVVRGDSAAYFCASSPPGVGGYTFGSGTRLTVV.

The chain links TRBV7-2 to TRBJ2-1; D gene uncertain. Germline CDR1 and CDR2: SGHTA and FQGNSA. This CDR3 has 13 amino acids. V lost 0 bases, J lost 7 bases, and 7 bases lay in between. The CDR3 protein is CASSLAGENEQFF. Here the CDR3 DNA reads TGTGCCAGCAGCTTAGCAGGAGAGAATGAGCAGTTCTTC.

This clone was seen a handful of times. Other DNA sequences in this sample translate to the same CDR3. The V gene is TRBV4-3, the J gene TRBJ1-2; a weak D match, TRBD1 (5 bases). Germline-derived CDR1 and CDR2 are LGHNA and YSLEER. There are 14 residues in the CDR3. Trimming removed 1 base from V and 4 bases from J, with 10 bases in between. CDR3 DNA: TGCGCCAGCAGCCAAGGCCGGGGGGGCTATGGCTACACCTTC. Its translation is CASSQGRGGYGYTF.

This clone was found a few times. The rearrangement joins TRBV7-9 to TRBJ2-7; no clear D. Germline assignment: CDR1 SEHNR and CDR2 FQNEAQ (reference sequence). V lost 7 bases and J 4 bases, leaving 17 bases between the germline ends. The CDR3 loop spans 14 amino acids. The CDR3 loop reads CASTPLLAEYEQYF. CDR3 nucleotides: TGTGCCAGCACCCCTCTTTTGGCAGAATACGAGCAGTACTTC.

The chain has TRBV25-1 and TRBJ1-5, with TRBD1 matching over 9 bases. This CDR3 spans 15 amino acids. The ends lost 6 bases at V and 3 bases at J; junction bases unmatched: 6. Germline V gene sequence: CDR1 MGHDK, CDR2 SYGVNS. This chain's CDR3 is CASRPGQGNNQPQHF. As DNA, the CDR3 is TGTGCCAGCAGACCGGGACAGGGTAACAATCAGCCCCAGCATTTT.

This clone was seen a few times. This chain joins TRBV5-1 and TRBJ2-1; maybe TRBD1 (5 bases). V shed 4 bases and J shed 7 bases, with 15 bases lying between them. This CDR3 comprises 14 residues. Germline V lookup: CDR1 SGHRS, CDR2 YFSETQ. CDR3 in amino acids: CASSETGDVNEQFF. CDR3 DNA: TGCGCCAGCAGCGAAACAGGAGACGTTAATGAGCAGTTCTTC.

This clone came up a few times. The sample holds other DNA sequences that translate to the same CDR3. This sequence joins TRBV5-1 and TRBJ1-5; D is ambiguous. V was trimmed by 0 bases and J by 1 base, leaving 8 bases between them. The CDR3 spans 15 residues. Germline V gives CDR1 SGHRS, CDR2 YFSETQ. The CDR3 region has the DNA TGCGCCAGCAGCTTGGGAGGGCGAAGCAATCAGCCCCAGCATTTT. Amino acids: CASSLGGRSNQPQHF.

This chain links TRBV30 with TRBJ2-5; 13 bases are a match to TRBD2. V trimming: 0 bases; J trimming: 1 base; junction bases outside the gene matches: 5. This CDR3 region has 17 residues. The germline gives CDR1 GTSNPN, CDR2 SVGIG (reference sequence). The CDR3 DNA reads as TGTGCCTGGAGTGTATGGAGGACTAGCGGGAGCCAAGAGACCCAGTACTTC. This sequence encodes CAWSVWRTSGSQETQYF. Looking up the rest from reference TRBV30 and TRBJ2-5 gives the full variable domain: SQTIHQWPATLVQPVGSPLSLECTVEGTSNPNLYWYRQAAGRGLQLLFYSVGIGQISSEVPQNLSASRPQDRQFILSSKKLLLSDSGFYLCAWSVWRTSGSQETQYFGPGTRLLVL.

In its sample, this clone was seen a few times. V usage is TRBV5-4 and J usage is TRBJ1-2, with D possibly being TRBD1 (6 bases). The germline V gene has CDR1 SGHNT and CDR2 YYREEE (reference sequence). The CDR3 loop spans 14 amino acids. The V end was cut by 2 bases, the J end by 5 bases, with 13 bases between. The CDR3 loop is CASSFTTGNYGYTF. CDR3 bases: TGTGCCAGCAGCTTCACGACAGGAAATTATGGCTACACCTTC.

The chain recombines TRBV2 with TRBJ2-5, with TRBD1 as a possible D gene (6 bases). V was cut by 6 bases and J by 5 bases, with 22 bases left in between. CDR1 and CDR2 (germline): SNHLY, FYNNEI. The CDR3 loop spans 16 amino acids. CDR3 sequence: CASRNLGTPLKETQYF. The DNA for the CDR3 is TGTGCCAGCAGAAACTTGGGGACACCCCTCAAGGAGACCCAGTACTTC.

J is TRBJ2-7 and V is TRBV27; TRBD1 matches 10 bases. The germline gives CDR1 MNHEY, CDR2 SMNVEV (reference sequence). CDR3 length: 15 residues. V shed 1 base, J shed 3 bases, and the junction held 3 bases outside the gene matches. CDR3 nucleotides: TGTGCCAGCAGTTTATTCGGGACAGGGGACTACGAGCAGTACTTC. Its protein is CASSLFGTGDYEQYF.